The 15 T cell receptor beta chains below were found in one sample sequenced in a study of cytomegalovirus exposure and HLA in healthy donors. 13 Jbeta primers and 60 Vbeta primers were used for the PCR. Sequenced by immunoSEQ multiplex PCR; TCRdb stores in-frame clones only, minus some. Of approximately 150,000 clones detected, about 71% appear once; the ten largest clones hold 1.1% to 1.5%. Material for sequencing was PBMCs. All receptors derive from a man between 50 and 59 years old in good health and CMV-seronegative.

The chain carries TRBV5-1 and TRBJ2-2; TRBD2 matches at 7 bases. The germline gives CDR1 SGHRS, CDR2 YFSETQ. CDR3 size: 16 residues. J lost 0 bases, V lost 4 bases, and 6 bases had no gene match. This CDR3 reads CASSPQLATNTGELFF. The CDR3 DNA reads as TGCGCCAGCAGCCCCCAACTAGCGACGAACACCGGGGAGCTGTTTTTT.

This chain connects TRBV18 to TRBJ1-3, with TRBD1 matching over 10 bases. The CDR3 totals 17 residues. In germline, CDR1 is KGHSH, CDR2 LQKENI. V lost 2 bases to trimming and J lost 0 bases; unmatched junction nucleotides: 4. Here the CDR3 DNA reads TGTGCCAGCTCACCAACGGGACAGGGGAGCTCTGGAAACACCATATATTTT. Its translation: CASSPTGQGSSGNTIYF.

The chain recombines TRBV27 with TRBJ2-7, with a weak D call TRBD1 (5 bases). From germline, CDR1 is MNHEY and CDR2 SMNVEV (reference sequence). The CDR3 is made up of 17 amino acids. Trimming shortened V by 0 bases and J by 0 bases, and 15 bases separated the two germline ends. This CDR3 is CASSLSAGKGSSYEQYF. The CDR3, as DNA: TGTGCCAGCAGTTTATCGGCAGGGAAGGGCAGCTCCTACGAGCAGTACTTC.

The CDR3 region has the DNA TGTGCCAGTCAAGCGGGCGGGTCTGGGCAGCCCCAGCATTTT. Translation gives CASQAGGSGQPQHF. This chain links TRBV28 with TRBJ1-5; no reliable D call. Germline assignment: CDR1 MDHEN and CDR2 SYDVKM. CDR3 length equals 14 residues. The V end was cut by 9 bases, the J end by 7 bases, with 19 bases between. Complete variable domain (other parts from reference TRBV28 and TRBJ1-5): DVKVTQSSRYLVKRTGEKVFLECVQDMDHENMFWYRQDPGLGLRLIYFSYDVKMKEKGDIPEGYSVSREKKERFSLILESASTNQTSMYLCASQAGGSGQPQHFGDGTRLSIL.

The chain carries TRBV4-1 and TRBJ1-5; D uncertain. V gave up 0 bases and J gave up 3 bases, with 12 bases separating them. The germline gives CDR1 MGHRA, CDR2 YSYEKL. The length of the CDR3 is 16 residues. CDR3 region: CASSQDRTGFNQPQHF. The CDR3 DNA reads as TGCGCCAGCAGCCAAGATCGGACGGGGTTCAATCAGCCCCAGCATTTT.

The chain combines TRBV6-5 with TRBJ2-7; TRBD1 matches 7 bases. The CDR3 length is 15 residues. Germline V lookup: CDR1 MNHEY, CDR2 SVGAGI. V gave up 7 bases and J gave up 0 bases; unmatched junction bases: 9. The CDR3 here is CASNADRAPSYEQYF. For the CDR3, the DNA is TGTGCCAGCAACGCCGACAGGGCACCCTCCTACGAGCAGTACTTC.

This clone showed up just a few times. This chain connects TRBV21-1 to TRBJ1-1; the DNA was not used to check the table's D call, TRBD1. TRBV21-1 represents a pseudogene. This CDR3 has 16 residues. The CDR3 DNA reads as TGTGCCAGCAGCCTCAAAGGTCGAGGGGGCAAAGTCCAAGCTTTCTTT. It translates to CASSLKGRGGKVQAFF.

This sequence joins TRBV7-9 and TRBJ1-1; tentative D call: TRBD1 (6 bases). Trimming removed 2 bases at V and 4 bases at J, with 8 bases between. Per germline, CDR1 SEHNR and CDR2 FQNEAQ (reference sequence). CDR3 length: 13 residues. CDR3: CASSLTTGTEAFF. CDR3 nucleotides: TGTGCCAGCAGCTTAACGACAGGCACTGAAGCTTTCTTT.

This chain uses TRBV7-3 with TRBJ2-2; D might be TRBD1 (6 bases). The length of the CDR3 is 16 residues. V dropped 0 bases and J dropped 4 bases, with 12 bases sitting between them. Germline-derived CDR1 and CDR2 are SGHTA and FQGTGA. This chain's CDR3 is CASSLTGGVSTGELFF. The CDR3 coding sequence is TGTGCCAGCAGCTTAACAGGGGGTGTCAGCACCGGGGAGCTGTTTTTT. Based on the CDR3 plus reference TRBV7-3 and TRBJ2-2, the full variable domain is GAGVSQTPSNKVTEKGKYVELRCDPISGHTALYWYRQSLGQGPEFLIYFQGTGAADDSGLPNDRFFAVRPEGSVSTLKIQRTERGDSAVYLCASSLTGGVSTGELFFGEGSRLTVL.

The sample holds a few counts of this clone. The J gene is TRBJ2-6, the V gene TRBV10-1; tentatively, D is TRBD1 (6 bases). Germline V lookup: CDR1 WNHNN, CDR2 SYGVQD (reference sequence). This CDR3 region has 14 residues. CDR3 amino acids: CARTVFSGANVLTF. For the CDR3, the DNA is TGCGCTCGGACAGTTTTCTCTGGGGCCAACGTCCTGACTTTC.

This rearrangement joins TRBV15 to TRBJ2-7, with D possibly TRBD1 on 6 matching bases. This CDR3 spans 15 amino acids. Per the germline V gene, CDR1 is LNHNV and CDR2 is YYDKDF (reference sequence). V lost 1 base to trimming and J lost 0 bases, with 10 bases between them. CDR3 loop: CATSRGTESSYEQYF. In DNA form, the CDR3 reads TGTGCCACCAGCAGAGGGACAGAGAGCTCCTACGAGCAGTACTTC. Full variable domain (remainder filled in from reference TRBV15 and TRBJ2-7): DAMVIQNPRYQVTQFGKPVTLSCSQTLNHNVMYWYQQKSSQAPKLLFHYYDKDFNNEADTPDNFQSRRPNTSFCFLDIRSPGLGDTAMYLCATSRGTESSYEQYFGPGTRLTVT.

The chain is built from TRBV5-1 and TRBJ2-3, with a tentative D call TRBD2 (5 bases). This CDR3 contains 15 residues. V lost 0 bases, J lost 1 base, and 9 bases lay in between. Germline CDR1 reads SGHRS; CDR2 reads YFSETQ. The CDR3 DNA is TGCGCCAGCAGCTTGGGTCAGAGGGGCACAGATACGCAGTATTTT. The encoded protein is CASSLGQRGTDTQYF.

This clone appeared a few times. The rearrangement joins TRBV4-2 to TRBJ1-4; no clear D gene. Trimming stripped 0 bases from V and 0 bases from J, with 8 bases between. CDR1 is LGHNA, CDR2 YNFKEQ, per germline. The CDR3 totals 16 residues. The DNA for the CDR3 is TGTGCCAGCAGCCAAGATTGGAGGGCAACTAATGAAAAACTGTTTTTT. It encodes CASSQDWRATNEKLFF.

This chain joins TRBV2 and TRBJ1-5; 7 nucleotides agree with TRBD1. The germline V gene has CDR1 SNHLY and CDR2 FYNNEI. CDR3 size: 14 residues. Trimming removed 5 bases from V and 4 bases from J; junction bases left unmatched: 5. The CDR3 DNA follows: TGTGCCAGCAGTCAGACAGGGTGGAATCAGCCCCAGCATTTT. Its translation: CASSQTGWNQPQHF.

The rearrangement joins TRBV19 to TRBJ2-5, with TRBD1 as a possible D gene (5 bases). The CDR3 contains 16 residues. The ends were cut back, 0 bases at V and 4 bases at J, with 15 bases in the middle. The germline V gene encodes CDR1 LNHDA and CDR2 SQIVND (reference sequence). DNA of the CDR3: TGTGCCAGTAGTATAGATTGGGGCAGGGCAGGAGAGACCCAGTACTTC. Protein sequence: CASSIDWGRAGETQYF.